This entry describes one T cell receptor (beta chain). The antigen is unknown. With V trimmed by 2 bases and J by 3 bases, 5 bases remained unmatched. CDR1 SGHDT and CDR2 YYEEEE come from the germline V gene. This CDR3 is built from 14 residues. The data belong to a study of CD8 T cells in Susac syndrome. Study as a whole: Blood was drawn from patients with Susac syndrome. At that point, they were therapy-naive, on corticosteroids, or on intravenous immunoglobulin alone. General study points: Susac-specific public clones were found in total CD8+ and CD8+ TEMRA repertoires, numbering around 16 and five, respectively.

Susac syndrome patients met recently defined diagnostic criteria for definite or probable disease. RNA was extracted with the RNeasy kit, and a quantity of about 0.45 to 1 ug was reverse transcribed using random hexamers. Amplification of the TCR beta CDR3 was carried out by immunoSEQ multiplex PCR, which spanned a total of 54 Vbeta and 13 Jbeta segments. TCRdb itself ran the immunoSEQ multiplex PCR reads through MiXCR, one entry per CDR3 protein. The table records roughly 80,000 distinct CDR3 sequences, approximately 95% of them present only once. The sample comprised CD8+ T cells from PBMCs. V is TRBV5-6 and J is TRBJ2-7; TRBD1 aligns across 7 bases. The sequence was collected from a human donor with Susac syndrome. The CDR3 sequence: CASSLRDRYYEQYF. For the CDR3, the DNA is TGTGCCAGCAGCTTAAGGGACAGATACTACGAGCAGTACTTC.